A single sample gave rise to the 28 T cell receptor beta chains below, sequenced in a study of cytotoxic CD8 clonotypes in ibrutinib-treated CLL. The assay was immunoSEQ multiplex PCR, and TCRdb's table has in-frame clones only and misses some. Found here are some 130,000 clones, less than 90% of them singletons; the top ten hold 2.5% to 3.5%. The specimen was PBMCs, collected after 24 months of ibrutinib treatment. Receptors were obtained from a human donor with chronic lymphocytic leukemia.

Comment on this clone: An end of the junction does not agree with germline; a read error may underlie this. This chain uses TRBV7-9 with TRBJ1-4; a weak D match, TRBD1 (5 bases). The CDR3 runs 16 residues. The V gene's germline CDR1 is SEHNR and CDR2 FQNEAQ (reference sequence). The DNA of the CDR3 is TGTGCCAGCAGCCTAGCTAAGGGGCGACTGAATGAAAAACTGTTTTTT. This encodes CASSLAKGRLNEKLFF.

In the case of this clone: Other DNA sequences in the sample encode the same CDR3. This chain joins TRBV27 and TRBJ1-2; tentatively, D is TRBD1 (5 bases). V was clipped by 3 bases and J by 2 bases, with 7 bases between them. Germline values: CDR1 MNHEY, CDR2 SMNVEV (reference sequence). The CDR3 is 13 amino acids. This CDR3 is CASSFRENYGYTF. The CDR3, as DNA: TGTGCCAGCAGTTTCAGGGAAAACTATGGCTACACCTTC.

This sequence joins TRBV7-8 and TRBJ1-5, with TRBD1 as a possible D gene (5 bases). Germline V gene sequence: CDR1 SGHVS, CDR2 FQNEAQ. This CDR3 spans 14 amino acids. Trimming removed 1 base at V and 9 bases at J, with 13 bases between. CDR3 protein: CASSLGQGSPPQHF. The DNA of the CDR3 is TGTGCCAGCAGCTTAGGGCAGGGCTCTCCGCCCCAGCATTTT.

The chain joins TRBV5-6 to TRBJ1-4; D remains ambiguous. V lost 1 base to trimming and J lost 5 bases, with 6 bases between them. The CDR3 extends over 13 amino acids. CDR1 and CDR2 (germline): SGHDT, YYEEEE. This CDR3 is CASSLKPNEKLFF. Written as DNA, the CDR3 is TGTGCCAGCAGCTTGAAGCCGAATGAAAAACTGTTTTTT.

CDR3 coding DNA: TGTGCCATCAGTGAGTCGTTGGTTGGCTACACCTTC. It codes for CAISESLVGYTF. The chain carries TRBV10-3 and TRBJ1-2; D is undetermined. This CDR3 has 12 amino acids. CDR1 ENHRY and CDR2 SYGVKD come from the germline V gene. Trimming removed 0 bases from V and 7 bases from J, with 6 bases in between.

The rearrangement joins TRBV6-5 to TRBJ1-1; weak D call: TRBD1 (6 bases). The germline CDR1 and CDR2 sequences are MNHEY and SVGAGI. The germline V and J ends were trimmed by 6 bases and 5 bases, with 10 bases remaining between them. This CDR3 is 12 amino acids long. Here the CDR3 reads CASRLRGTEAFF. Here the CDR3 DNA reads TGTGCCAGCAGGCTAAGGGGGACTGAAGCTTTCTTT.

This clone was recorded only once. The CDR3 here is CASSLAGTENYGYTF. The CDR3 coding sequence is TGCGCCAGCAGCTTGGCGGGGACAGAGAACTATGGCTACACCTTC. The chain combines TRBV5-1 with TRBJ1-2, with 7 bases lining up with TRBD1. The germline gives CDR1 SGHRS, CDR2 YFSETQ. The ends lost 0 bases at V and 2 bases at J; junction bases unmatched: 4. CDR3 length: 15 residues.

As for this clone: One end of the junction fails to match germline, which may point to a read error. V and J are TRBV27 and TRBJ1-1; no clear D. Germline-derived CDR1 and CDR2 are MNHEY and SMNVEV (reference sequence). This CDR3 contains 15 residues. In DNA form, the CDR3 reads TGTGCCAGCAGATTATGGGCTTGGGAAAACACTGAAGCTTTCTTT. Translation gives CASRLWAWENTEAFF.

The gene calls are TRBV4-3 and TRBJ1-2; 11 bases match TRBD1. Germline-derived CDR1 and CDR2 are LGHNA and YSLEER. CDR3 length: 15 amino acids. Trimming cost V 8 bases and J 1 base; bases outside gene matches: 6. The CDR3 DNA reads TGCGCCAGCTCGCCAGGGACAGGGGGTAACTATGGCTACACCTTC. It specifies CASSPGTGGNYGYTF.

This clone was seen a single time. The DNA for the CDR3 is TGTGCCAGTACCGTGGGGGGACAGATAAATGAGCAGTTCTTC. Amino acid sequence: CASTVGGQINEQFF. V gene TRBV19 combines with J gene TRBJ2-1; tentatively, D is TRBD1 (7 bases). V dropped 7 bases and J dropped 7 bases, with 17 bases sitting between them. This CDR3 is built from 14 residues. Germline V gene sequence: CDR1 LNHDA, CDR2 SQIVND (reference sequence).

The chain employs TRBV18 and TRBJ2-5; 7 bases line up with TRBD1. In germline, CDR1 is KGHSH, CDR2 LQKENI. This CDR3 contains 16 residues. Trimming cost V 5 bases and J 1 base; bases outside gene matches: 10. CDR3: CASSTRPRDSQETQYF. The CDR3 DNA sequence: TGTGCCAGCTCAACAAGGCCAAGGGACAGCCAAGAGACCCAGTACTTC. The entire variable domain, with the rest obtained from reference TRBV18 and TRBJ2-5, is as follows: NAGVMQNPRHLVRRRGQEARLRCSPMKGHSHVYWYRQLPEEGLKFMVYLQKENIIDESGMPKERFSAEFPKEGPSILRIQQVVRGDSAAYFCASSTRPRDSQETQYFGPGTRLLVL.

The chain joins TRBV18 to TRBJ2-7; TRBD1 matches at 7 bases. The CDR3 totals 16 residues. Germline V CDR1 and CDR2: KGHSH, LQKENI. V dropped 5 bases and J dropped 1; count of bases not matched to a gene: 11. CDR3 bases: TGTGCCAGCTCAGCTAATTCCGGGACAGCGTCCTACGAGCAGTACTTC. This gives the protein CASSANSGTASYEQYF.

The rearrangement uses TRBV27 and TRBJ2-2; D remains unclear. Germline V gives CDR1 MNHEY, CDR2 SMNVEV (reference sequence). Trimming shortened V by 10 bases and J by 0 bases, and 18 bases separated the two germline ends. The CDR3 loop spans 16 amino acids. CDR3 nucleotides: TGTGCCACACGGCCCCAAGGGCGGACGAACACCGGGGAGCTGTTTTTT. Protein product: CATRPQGRTNTGELFF.

CDR3 loop: CASSSGGDYEQYF. The CDR3 DNA follows: TGTGCCAGCAGCTCCGGCGGGGACTACGAGCAGTACTTC. The chain has TRBV5-4 and TRBJ2-7; possibly TRBD2 for D (6 bases). Trimming pared 3 bases from V and 3 bases from J, leaving 10 bases between. This CDR3 contains 13 residues. Looked up from germline, CDR1 is SGHNT and CDR2 is YYREEE (reference sequence).

The chain carries TRBV28 and TRBJ1-5, with no clear D. The ends were cut back, 8 bases at V and 4 bases at J, with 18 bases in the middle. The germline gives CDR1 MDHEN, CDR2 SYDVKM. This CDR3 comprises 15 residues. The CDR3, as DNA: TGTGCCAGCCAAATCCCCCCCGCTGGGAATCAGCCCCAGCATTTT. Residues: CASQIPPAGNQPQHF. Full variable domain (outside the CDR3, taken from reference TRBV28 and TRBJ1-5): DVKVTQSSRYLVKRTGEKVFLECVQDMDHENMFWYRQDPGLGLRLIYFSYDVKMKEKGDIPEGYSVSREKKERFSLILESASTNQTSMYLCASQIPPAGNQPQHFGDGTRLSIL.

This chain links TRBV27 with TRBJ1-4; maybe TRBD1 (6 bases). Trimming stripped 6 bases from V and 0 bases from J, with 17 bases between. This CDR3 is built from 17 residues. Germline V gene lookup returns CDR1 MNHEY and CDR2 SMNVEV (reference sequence). Here the CDR3 reads CASSRPEQGTTNEKLFF. As DNA, the CDR3 is TGTGCCAGCAGCCGCCCTGAACAGGGCACAACTAATGAAAAACTGTTTTTT. The variable domain in full, with the rest retrieved from reference TRBV27 and TRBJ1-4, is EAQVTQNPRYLITVTGKKLTVTCSQNMNHEYMSWYRQDPGLGLRQIYYSMNVEVTDKGDVPEGYKVSRKEKRNFPLILESPSPNQTSLYFCASSRPEQGTTNEKLFFGSGTQLSVL.

The J gene is TRBJ1-4, the V gene TRBV10-3; D gene ambiguous. Trimming pared 7 bases from V and 3 bases from J, leaving 9 bases between. This CDR3 is built from 13 residues. The germline V gene encodes CDR1 ENHRY and CDR2 SYGVKD. CDR3 sequence (DNA): TGTGCCATCAAAAGTAGTGCTAATGAAAAACTGTTTTTT. Its protein product is CAIKSSANEKLFF.

This chain links TRBV5-1 with TRBJ1-1; TRBD1 is a possible D gene (5 bases). The V end lost 2 bases, the J end lost 4 bases, and 12 bases lay between the germline ends. The CDR3 contains 14 residues. The germline CDR1 and CDR2 sequences are SGHRS and YFSETQ. The CDR3 reads CASSFQGEGTEAFF. The CDR3 DNA follows: TGCGCCAGCAGCTTTCAGGGAGAGGGCACTGAAGCTTTCTTT.

J is TRBJ2-3 and V is TRBV9; 14 nucleotides line up with TRBD2. CDR1 is SGDLS and CDR2 is YYNGEE in the germline V gene. The CDR3 has 16 residues. V lost 3 bases to trimming and J lost 2 bases; unmatched junction nucleotides: 2. The CDR3, as DNA: TGTGCCAGCAGCGGGACTAGCGGGGGGCCCACAGATACGCAGTATTTT. It yields the protein CASSGTSGGPTDTQYF. Full variable domain (outside the CDR3, taken from reference TRBV9 and TRBJ2-3): DSGVTQTPKHLITATGQRVTLRCSPRSGDLSVYWYQQSLDQGLQFLIQYYNGEERAKGNILERFSAQQFPDLHSELNLSSLELGDSALYFCASSGTSGGPTDTQYFGPGTRLTVL.

The V and J genes are TRBV2 and TRBJ1-2; D gene ambiguous. Trimming took off 7 bases at V and 7 bases at J, with 10 bases between the two ends. CDR1 and CDR2 from the germline V gene are SNHLY and FYNNEI. The length of the CDR3 is 11 residues. The CDR3 protein is CASTGSGGYTF. The CDR3 nucleotides read TGTGCCAGCACGGGGAGCGGTGGCTACACCTTC. Supplemented by reference TRBV2 and TRBJ1-2, the full variable domain reads EPEVTQTPSHQVTQMGQEVILRCVPISNHLYFYWYRQILGQKVEFLVSFYNNEISEKSEIFDDQFSVERPDGSNFTLKIRSTKLEDSAMYFCASTGSGGYTFGSGTRLTVV.

The genes are TRBV7-9 and TRBJ2-7; TRBD1 is a possible D gene (6 bases). The germline CDR1 and CDR2 sequences are SEHNR and FQNEAQ (reference sequence). The CDR3 runs to 15 residues. V dropped 1 base and J dropped 2 bases, with 12 bases sitting between them. The CDR3 here is CASSLGQVAAYEQYF. CDR3 DNA: TGTGCCAGCAGCTTAGGACAGGTTGCAGCCTACGAGCAGTACTTC.

V gene TRBV28 combines with J gene TRBJ1-6; weak D call: TRBD1 (6 bases). In germline, CDR1 is MDHEN, CDR2 SYDVKM. The CDR3 spans 16 residues. The V end was cut by 6 bases, the J end by 1 base, with 13 bases between. The CDR3 loop is CASSRMQGSYNSPLHF. CDR3 DNA: TGTGCCAGCAGCCGAATGCAGGGGTCCTATAATTCACCCCTCCACTTT. Full variable domain (rest looked up from reference TRBV28 and TRBJ1-6): DVKVTQSSRYLVKRTGEKVFLECVQDMDHENMFWYRQDPGLGLRLIYFSYDVKMKEKGDIPEGYSVSREKKERFSLILESASTNQTSMYLCASSRMQGSYNSPLHFGNGTRLTVT.

The chain links TRBV6-5 to TRBJ1-6; 8 positions agree with TRBD1. CDR3 length equals 15 residues. Losses at the gene ends were 6 bases for V and 7 bases for J; bases not matched to a gene: 8. CDR1 MNHEY and CDR2 SVGAGI come from the germline V gene. The CDR3 protein is CASRPPGGANSPLHF. CDR3 sequence (DNA): TGTGCCAGCAGGCCACCAGGGGGCGCGAATTCACCCCTCCACTTT.

This clone was observed once. V gene TRBV5-4 combines with J gene TRBJ1-2; 8 bases agree with TRBD1. V shed 4 bases and J 4 bases; nucleotides not matched to a gene: 0. This CDR3 spans 12 amino acids. Per germline, CDR1 SGHNT and CDR2 YYREEE (reference sequence). The CDR3 protein is CASSGTGYGYTF. In DNA form, the CDR3 reads TGTGCCAGCAGCGGGACAGGCTATGGCTACACCTTC.

The chain employs TRBV6-1 and TRBJ1-3; tentative D call: TRBD1 (5 bases). Germline V CDR1 and CDR2: MNHNS, SASEGT. Trimming took off 6 bases at V and 0 bases at J, with 9 bases between the two ends. This CDR3 comprises 14 residues. The CDR3 spells CASRRQPSGNTIYF. Here the CDR3 DNA reads TGTGCCAGCAGGAGACAGCCCTCTGGAAACACCATATATTTT.

This chain connects TRBV7-2 to TRBJ2-7; TRBD1 is a possible D gene (6 bases). The length of the CDR3 is 14 residues. Looked up from germline, CDR1 is SGHTA and CDR2 is FQGNSA. V was pared by 1 base and J by 7 bases, with 14 bases between. DNA of the CDR3: TGTGCCAGCAGCTTAGGAAGGGGCCAGGGGGAGCAGTACTTC. It translates to CASSLGRGQGEQYF.

The sample holds one count of this clone. The J gene is TRBJ2-3, the V gene TRBV9; D could derive from TRBD1 or TRBD2 (5 bases each). V lost 4 bases to trimming and J lost 5 bases, with 11 bases between them. The length of the CDR3 is 13 residues. Germline loops: CDR1 SGDLS, CDR2 YYNGEE. In DNA form, the CDR3 reads TGTGCCAGCAGCACTAGGGGCGTAGATACGCAGTATTTT. Translated, it gives CASSTRGVDTQYF.

A single count supports this clone. DNA of the CDR3: TGTGCCAGCAGCCCCAAGCCCCAACAGAACTATGGCTACACCTTC. It yields the protein CASSPKPQQNYGYTF. The chain couples TRBV7-3 to TRBJ1-2; D gene ambiguous. CDR1 is SGHTA and CDR2 is FQGTGA in the germline V gene. The CDR3 runs 15 residues. V lost 5 bases, J lost 2 bases, and 15 bases lay in between. Variable domain in full (rest from reference TRBV7-3 and TRBJ1-2): GAGVSQTPSNKVTEKGKYVELRCDPISGHTALYWYRQSLGQGPEFLIYFQGTGAADDSGLPNDRFFAVRPEGSVSTLKIQRTERGDSAVYLCASSPKPQQNYGYTFGSGTRLTVV.